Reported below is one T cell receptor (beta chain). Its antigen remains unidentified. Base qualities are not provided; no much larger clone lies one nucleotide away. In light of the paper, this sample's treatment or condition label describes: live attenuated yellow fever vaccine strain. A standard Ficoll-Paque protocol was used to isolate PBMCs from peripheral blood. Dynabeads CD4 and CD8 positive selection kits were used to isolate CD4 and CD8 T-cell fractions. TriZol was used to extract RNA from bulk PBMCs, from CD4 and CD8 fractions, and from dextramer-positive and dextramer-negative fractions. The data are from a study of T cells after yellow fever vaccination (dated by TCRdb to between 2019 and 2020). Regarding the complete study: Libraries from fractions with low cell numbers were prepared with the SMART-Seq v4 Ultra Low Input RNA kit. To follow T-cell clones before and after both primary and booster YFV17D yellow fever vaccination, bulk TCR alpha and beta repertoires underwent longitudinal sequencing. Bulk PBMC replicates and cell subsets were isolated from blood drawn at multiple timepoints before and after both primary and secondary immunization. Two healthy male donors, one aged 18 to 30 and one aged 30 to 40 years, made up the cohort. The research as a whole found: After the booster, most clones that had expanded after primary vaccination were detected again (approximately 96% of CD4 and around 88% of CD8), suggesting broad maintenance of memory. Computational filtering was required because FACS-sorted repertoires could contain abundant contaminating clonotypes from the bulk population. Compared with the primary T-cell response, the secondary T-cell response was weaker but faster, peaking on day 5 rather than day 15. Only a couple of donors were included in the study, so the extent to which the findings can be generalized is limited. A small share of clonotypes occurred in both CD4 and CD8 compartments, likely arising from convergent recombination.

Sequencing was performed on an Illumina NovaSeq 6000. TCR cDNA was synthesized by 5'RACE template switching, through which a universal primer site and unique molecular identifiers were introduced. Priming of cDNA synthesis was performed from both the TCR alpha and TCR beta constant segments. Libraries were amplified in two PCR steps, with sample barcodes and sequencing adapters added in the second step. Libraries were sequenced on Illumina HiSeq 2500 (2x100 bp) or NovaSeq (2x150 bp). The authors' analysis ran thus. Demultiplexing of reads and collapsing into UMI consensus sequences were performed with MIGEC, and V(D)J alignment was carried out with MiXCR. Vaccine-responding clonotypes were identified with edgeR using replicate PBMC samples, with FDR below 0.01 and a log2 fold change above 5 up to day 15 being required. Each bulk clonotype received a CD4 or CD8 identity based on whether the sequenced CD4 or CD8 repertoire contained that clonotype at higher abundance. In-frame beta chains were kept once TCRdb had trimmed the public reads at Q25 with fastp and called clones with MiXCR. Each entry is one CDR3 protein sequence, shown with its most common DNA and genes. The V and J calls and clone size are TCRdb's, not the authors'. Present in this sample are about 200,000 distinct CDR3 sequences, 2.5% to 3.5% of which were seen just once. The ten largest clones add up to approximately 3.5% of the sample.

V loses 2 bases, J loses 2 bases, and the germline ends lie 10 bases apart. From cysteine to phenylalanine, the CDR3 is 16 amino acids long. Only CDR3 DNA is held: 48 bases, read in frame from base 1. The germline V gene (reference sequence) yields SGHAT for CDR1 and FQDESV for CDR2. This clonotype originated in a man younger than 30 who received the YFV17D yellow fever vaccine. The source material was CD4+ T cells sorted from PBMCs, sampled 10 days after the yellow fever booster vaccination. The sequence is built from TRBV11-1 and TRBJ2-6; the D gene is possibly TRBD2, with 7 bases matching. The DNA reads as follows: TGTGCCAGCAGCTTATGGGGGGGGCCTGGGGCCAACGTCCTGACTTTC. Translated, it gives CASSLWGGPGANVLTF.